This TCR beta chain emerged from a study of CD8 T cells in ankylosing spondylitis. The V segment lost 4 bases and the J segment 2 bases; nucleotides outside the gene matches: 5. Germline V gene data show CDR1 as SGHVS and CDR2 as FQNEAQ. The CDR3 is made up of 16 amino acids. This clonotype was detected a few times. Each CDR3 protein gets one entry after TCRdb re-called the 5' RACE reads with MiXCR. The sample lists 310,000 or so distinct CDR3 sequences, roughly 20% occurring once. Specimen: blood, either unsorted or a sorted T cell fraction (not recorded which). The TCR sequence derives from a male donor with ankylosing spondylitis or in good health (not recorded which). The chain links TRBV7-8 to TRBJ2-3, with 11 bases lining up with TRBD2. CDR3 residues: CASSSGTSGHTDTQYF. The CDR3 DNA sequence: TGTGCCAGCAGCTCCGGGACTAGCGGCCACACAGATACGCAGTATTTT.